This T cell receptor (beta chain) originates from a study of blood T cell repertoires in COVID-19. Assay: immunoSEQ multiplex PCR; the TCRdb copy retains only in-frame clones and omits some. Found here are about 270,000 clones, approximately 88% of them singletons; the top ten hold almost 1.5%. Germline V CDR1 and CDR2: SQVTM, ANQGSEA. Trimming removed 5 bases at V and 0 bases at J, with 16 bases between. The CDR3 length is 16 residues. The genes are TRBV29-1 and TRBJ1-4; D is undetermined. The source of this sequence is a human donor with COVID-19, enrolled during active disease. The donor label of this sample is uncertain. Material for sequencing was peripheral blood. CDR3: CSVKSFAAATNEKLFF. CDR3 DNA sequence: TGCAGCGTTAAATCCTTCGCGGCCGCAACTAATGAAAAACTGTTTTTT.